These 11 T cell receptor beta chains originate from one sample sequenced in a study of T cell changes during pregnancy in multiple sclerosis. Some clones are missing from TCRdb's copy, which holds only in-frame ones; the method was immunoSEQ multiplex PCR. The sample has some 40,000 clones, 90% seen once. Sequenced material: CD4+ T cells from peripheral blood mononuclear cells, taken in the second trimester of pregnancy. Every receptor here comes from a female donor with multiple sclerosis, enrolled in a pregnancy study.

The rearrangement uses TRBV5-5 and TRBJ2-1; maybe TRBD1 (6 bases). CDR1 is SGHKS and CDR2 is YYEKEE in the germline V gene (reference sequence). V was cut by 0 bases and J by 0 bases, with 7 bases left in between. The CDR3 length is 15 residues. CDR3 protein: CASSLDRVSYNEQFF. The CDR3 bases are TGTGCCAGCAGCTTGGACAGGGTCTCCTACAATGAGCAGTTCTTC.

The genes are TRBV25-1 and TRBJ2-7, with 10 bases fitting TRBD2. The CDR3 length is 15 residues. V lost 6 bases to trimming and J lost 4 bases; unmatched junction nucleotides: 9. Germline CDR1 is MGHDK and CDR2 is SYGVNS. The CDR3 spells CASRDSSGGKYEQYF. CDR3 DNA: TGTGCCAGCAGGGACTCTAGCGGGGGAAAATACGAGCAGTACTTC.

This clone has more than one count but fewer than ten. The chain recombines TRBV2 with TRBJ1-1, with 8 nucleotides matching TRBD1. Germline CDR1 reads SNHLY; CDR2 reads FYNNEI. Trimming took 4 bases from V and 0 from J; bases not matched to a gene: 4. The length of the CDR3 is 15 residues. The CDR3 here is CASSGQGPMNTEAFF. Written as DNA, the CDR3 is TGTGCCAGCAGTGGACAGGGGCCTATGAACACTGAAGCTTTCTTT.

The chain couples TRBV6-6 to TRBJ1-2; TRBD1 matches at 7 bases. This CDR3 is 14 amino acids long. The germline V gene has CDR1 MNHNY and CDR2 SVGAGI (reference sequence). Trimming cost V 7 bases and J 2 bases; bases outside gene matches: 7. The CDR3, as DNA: TGTGCCAGCACCGGACAGGAACTGAACTATGGCTACACCTTC. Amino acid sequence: CASTGQELNYGYTF.

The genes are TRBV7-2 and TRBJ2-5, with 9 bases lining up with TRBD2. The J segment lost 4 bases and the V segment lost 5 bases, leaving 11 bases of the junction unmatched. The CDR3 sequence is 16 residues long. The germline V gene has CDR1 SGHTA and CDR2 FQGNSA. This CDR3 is CASSLRAGGLTETQYF. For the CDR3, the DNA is TGTGCCAGCAGCCTCAGGGCGGGAGGGCTCACAGAGACCCAGTACTTC.

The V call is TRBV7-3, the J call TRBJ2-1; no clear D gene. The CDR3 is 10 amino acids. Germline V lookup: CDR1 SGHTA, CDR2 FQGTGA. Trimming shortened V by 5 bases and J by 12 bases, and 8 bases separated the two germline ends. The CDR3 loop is CASSRFRQFF. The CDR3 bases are TGTGCCAGCAGCCGTTTCCGGCAGTTCTTC.

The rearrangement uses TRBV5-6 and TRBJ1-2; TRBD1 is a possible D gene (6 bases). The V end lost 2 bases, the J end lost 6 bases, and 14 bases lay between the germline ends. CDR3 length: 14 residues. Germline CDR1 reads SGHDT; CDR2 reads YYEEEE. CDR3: CASSFTQGQHGYTF. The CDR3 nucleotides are TGTGCCAGCAGCTTCACACAGGGCCAGCATGGCTACACCTTC.

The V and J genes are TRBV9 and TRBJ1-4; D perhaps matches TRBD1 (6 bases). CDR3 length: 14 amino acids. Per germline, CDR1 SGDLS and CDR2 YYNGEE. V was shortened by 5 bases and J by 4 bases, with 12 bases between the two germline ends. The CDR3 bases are TGTGCCAGCAGTGGAGGACAGTTTAATGAAAAACTGTTTTTT. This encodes CASSGGQFNEKLFF.

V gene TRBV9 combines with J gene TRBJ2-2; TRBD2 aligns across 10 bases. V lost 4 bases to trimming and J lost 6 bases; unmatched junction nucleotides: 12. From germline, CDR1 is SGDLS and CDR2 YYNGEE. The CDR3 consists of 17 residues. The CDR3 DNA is TGTGCCAGCAGCTCCCCACCGGGACTAGCGAAGGCCGGGGAGCTGTTTTTT. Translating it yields CASSSPPGLAKAGELFF.

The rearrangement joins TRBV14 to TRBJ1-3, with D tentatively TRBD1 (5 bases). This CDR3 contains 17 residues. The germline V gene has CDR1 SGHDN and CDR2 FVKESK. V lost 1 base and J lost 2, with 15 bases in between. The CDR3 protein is CASSQVGGLFAGNTIYF. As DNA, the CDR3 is TGTGCCAGCAGCCAAGTGGGGGGACTATTCGCTGGAAACACCATATATTTT.

As DNA, the CDR3 is TGCGCCAGCAGCTTGACAGGGATAGCCTATGGCTACACCTTC. It translates to CASSLTGIAYGYTF. J is TRBJ1-2 and V is TRBV5-1, with D perhaps TRBD1 (6 bases). This CDR3 region has 14 residues. V lost 1 base to trimming and J lost 4 bases, with 11 bases between them. Germline V CDR1 and CDR2: SGHRS, YFSETQ.